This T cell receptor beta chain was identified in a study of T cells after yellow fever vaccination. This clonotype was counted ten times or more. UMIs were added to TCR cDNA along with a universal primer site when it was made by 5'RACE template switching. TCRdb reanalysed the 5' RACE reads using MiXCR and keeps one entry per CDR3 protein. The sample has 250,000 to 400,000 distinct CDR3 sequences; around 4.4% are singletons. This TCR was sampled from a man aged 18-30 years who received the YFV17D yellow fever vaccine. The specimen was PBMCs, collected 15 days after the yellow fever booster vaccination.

As DNA, the CDR3 is TGTGCCAGCAGTTACGAAGGGACTGGGATGAACACTGAAGCTTTCTTT. Its protein is CASSYEGTGMNTEAFF. This rearrangement joins TRBV6-2 or TRBV6-3 to TRBJ1-1; TRBD1 is a possible D gene (5 bases). The germline CDR1 and CDR2 sequences are MNHEY and SVGEGT. V was trimmed by 2 bases and J by 0 bases, leaving 13 bases between them. This CDR3 comprises 16 residues.